Listed below are T cell receptor beta chains from one sample, sequenced in a study of T cells in Graves' hyperthyroidism and ophthalmopathy. TCRdb ran MiXCR on the multiplex PCR reads and lists one entry per CDR3 protein. The data hold hundreds of thousands of distinct CDR3 sequences, with around 15% observed a single time. The sample taken for sequencing was blood. Receptors were obtained from a woman between 40 and 55 years old with Graves' ophthalmopathy. CDR3s include the opening cysteine and the closing phenylalanine or tryptophan. The D gene is left open where the match is weak. The size entry is marked missing in some rows and otherwise reads once, few, many or a size class.

size: .
D: .
J: TRBJ2-3
V: TRBV2
length: 16
DNA: TGTGCCAGCATTGGCGAGGGGCGCCTAAGGGGAGATACGCAGTATTTT
CDR3: CASIGEGRLRGDTQYF

size: .
D: .
J: TRBJ1-1
V: TRBV4-1
length: 15
DNA: TGCGCCAGCAGCCAAGGGTTCCTGGGGAACACTGAAGCTTTCTTT
CDR3: CASSQGFLGNTEAFF

size: many
D: .
J: TRBJ2-5
V: TRBV7-9
length: 15
DNA: TGTGCCAGCAGCTTAGGGGTCGGAGATTCAGAGACCCAGTACTTC
CDR3: CASSLGVGDSETQYF

size: many
D: .
J: TRBJ2-7
V: TRBV30
length: 15
DNA: TGTGCCTGGAGTGGGAACCTGTTAAAGGGCTACGAGCAGTACTTC
CDR3: CAWSGNLLKGYEQYF

size: .
D: .
J: TRBJ1-6
V: TRBV2
length: 14
DNA: TGTGCCAGCAGTCCGGGACGGCCTAATCCACCCCTCCACTTT
CDR3: CASSPGRPNPPLHF

size: .
D: .
J: TRBJ1-2
V: TRBV19
length: 13
DNA: TGTGCCAGTAGTATAGGAGGGGACTATGGCTACACCTTC
CDR3: CASSIGGDYGYTF

size: few
D: TRBD1
J: TRBJ2-7
V: TRBV15
length: 15
DNA: TGTGCCACCAGCACAAGGACAGGTTCGGCTCACGAGCAGTACTTC
CDR3: CATSTRTGSAHEQYF

size: many
D: .
J: TRBJ1-1
V: TRBV5-1
length: 14
DNA: TGCGCCAGCAGCTTGGTAACAGAGAACACTGAAGCTTTCTTT
CDR3: CASSLVTENTEAFF

size: many
D: TRBD2
J: TRBJ2-5
V: TRBV3-1
length: 15
DNA: TGTGCCAGCAGCGTAATGGGGCTAGCGGGAGGCACCCAGTACTTC
CDR3: CASSVMGLAGGTQYF

size: .
D: TRBD1
J: TRBJ2-3
V: TRBV12-5
length: 15
DNA: TGTGCTAGTGGTTACGGACAGGGCCGCACAGATACGCAGTATTTT
CDR3: CASGYGQGRTDTQYF

size: .
D: .
J: TRBJ2-2
V: TRBV28
length: 17
DNA: TGTGCCAGCAGCTTGGTGGGACCGCCTGCGAACACCGGGGAGCTGTTTTTT
CDR3: CASSLVGPPANTGELFF

size: many
D: TRBD1
J: TRBJ1-1
V: TRBV6-1
length: 17
DNA: TGTGCCAGCAGCTATGACAGGGGACGGATGGGACACACTGAAGCTTTCTTT
CDR3: CASSYDRGRMGHTEAFF

size: .
D: .
J: TRBJ1-1
V: TRBV12-3/TRBV12-4
length: 14
DNA: TGTGCCAGCAGTTTAGTAGGGAGCCCAGGGCTGGCTTTCTTT
CDR3: CASSLVGSPGLAFF

size: few
D: TRBD2
J: TRBJ2-1
V: TRBV20-1
length: 14
DNA: TGCAGTGCTTGGACTAGCGGTCTCTACAATGAGCAGTTCTTC
CDR3: CSAWTSGLYNEQFF

size: many
D: .
J: TRBJ2-4
V: TRBV7-9
length: 18
DNA: TGTGCCAGCAGCTTAGATCGGCGGATTTCTGGAGCAAAGGACATTCAGTACTTC
CDR3: CASSLDRRISGAKDIQYF

size: many
D: .
J: TRBJ2-1
V: TRBV3-1
length: 13
DNA: TGTGCCAGCAGCCAATTTGCGTCGAATGAGCAGTTCTTC
CDR3: CASSQFASNEQFF

size: few
D: .
J: TRBJ2-7
V: TRBV30
length: 13
DNA: TGTGCCTGGAGTGTACTGGGGAGGTACGAGCAGTACTTC
CDR3: CAWSVLGRYEQYF

size: .
D: .
J: TRBJ1-2
V: TRBV29-1
length: 13
DNA: TGCAGCGTTGTCAGCGTCCCAAACTATGGCTACACCTTC
CDR3: CSVVSVPNYGYTF

size: many
D: .
J: TRBJ2-7
V: TRBV11-2
length: 16
DNA: TGTGCCAGCAGCTTAGCCGGCGGACCCCTCTCCTACGAGCAGTACTTC
CDR3: CASSLAGGPLSYEQYF

size: .
D: .
J: TRBJ2-7
V: TRBV29-1
length: 13
DNA: TGCAGCGTAGGGGTCACTAGGGGCTACGAGCAGTACTTC
CDR3: CSVGVTRGYEQYF

size: .
D: .
J: TRBJ1-2
V: TRBV27
length: 13
DNA: TGTGCCAGCAGTTTGGTCCCGGGTGGGAGATACACCTTC
CDR3: CASSLVPGGRYTF

size: .
D: .
J: TRBJ1-1
V: TRBV29-1
length: 13
DNA: TGCAGCGCCGCAGGGAAACTTTTCACTGAAGCTTTCTTT
CDR3: CSAAGKLFTEAFF

size: many
D: .
J: TRBJ1-1
V: TRBV20-1
length: 13
DNA: TGCAGTGCTAGCGACAGGAGACCCACTGAAGCTTTCTTT
CDR3: CSASDRRPTEAFF

size: many
D: TRBD1
J: TRBJ1-4
V: TRBV6-1
length: 17
DNA: TGTGCCAGCGAGCGTGTTTTCCGGGACAGGGAGGACGAAAAACTGTTTTTT
CDR3: CASERVFRDREDEKLFF

size: .
D: TRBD1
J: TRBJ2-3
V: TRBV6-2/TRBV6-3
length: 14
DNA: TGTGCCTGTAGACAGGGGCTTAGCACAGATACGCAGTATTTT
CDR3: CACRQGLSTDTQYF

size: .
D: .
J: TRBJ1-2
V: TRBV3-1
length: 13
DNA: TGTGCCAGCAGCCAAGATACAGTTTATGGCTACACCTTC
CDR3: CASSQDTVYGYTF

size: .
D: TRBD2
J: TRBJ2-7
V: TRBV28
length: 15
DNA: TGTGCCAGCCGAAGCGGGGGACCCCTTTCCTACGAGCAGTACTTC
CDR3: CASRSGGPLSYEQYF

size: many
D: .
J: TRBJ1-4
V: TRBV13
length: 15
DNA: TGTGCCAGCAGCTCCTCTGTTCAATTGGGTGAAAAACTGTTTTTT
CDR3: CASSSSVQLGEKLFF